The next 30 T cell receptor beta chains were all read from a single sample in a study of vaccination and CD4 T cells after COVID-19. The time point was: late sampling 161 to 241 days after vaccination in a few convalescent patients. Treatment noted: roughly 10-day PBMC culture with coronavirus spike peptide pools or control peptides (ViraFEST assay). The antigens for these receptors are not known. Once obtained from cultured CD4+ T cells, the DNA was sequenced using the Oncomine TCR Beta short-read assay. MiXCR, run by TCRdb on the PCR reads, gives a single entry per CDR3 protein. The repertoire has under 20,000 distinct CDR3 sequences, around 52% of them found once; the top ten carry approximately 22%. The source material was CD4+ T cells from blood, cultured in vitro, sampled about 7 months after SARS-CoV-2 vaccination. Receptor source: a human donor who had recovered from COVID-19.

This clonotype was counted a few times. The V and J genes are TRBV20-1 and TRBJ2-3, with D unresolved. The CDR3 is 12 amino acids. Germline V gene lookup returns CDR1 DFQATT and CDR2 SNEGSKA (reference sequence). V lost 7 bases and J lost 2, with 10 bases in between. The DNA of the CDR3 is TGCAGTGTCGTGGCCTCCACAGATACGCAGTATTTT. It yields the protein CSVVASTDTQYF.

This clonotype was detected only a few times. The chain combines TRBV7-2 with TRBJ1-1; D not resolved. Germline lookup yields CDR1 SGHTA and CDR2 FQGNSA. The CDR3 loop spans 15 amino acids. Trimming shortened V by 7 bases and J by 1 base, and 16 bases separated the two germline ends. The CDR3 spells CASTKGGSGNTEAFF. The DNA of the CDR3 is TGTGCCAGCACCAAGGGAGGGTCCGGGAACACTGAAGCTTTCTTT.

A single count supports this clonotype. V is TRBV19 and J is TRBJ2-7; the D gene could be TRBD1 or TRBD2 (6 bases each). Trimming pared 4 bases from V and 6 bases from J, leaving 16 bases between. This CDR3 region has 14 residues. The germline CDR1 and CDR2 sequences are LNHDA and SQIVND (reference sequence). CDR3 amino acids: CASSTTGGVGEQYF. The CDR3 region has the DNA TGTGCCAGTAGTACGACAGGCGGGGTCGGCGAGCAGTACTTC. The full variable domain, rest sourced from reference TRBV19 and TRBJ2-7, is DGGITQSPKYLFRKEGQNVTLSCEQNLNHDAMYWYRQDPGQGLRLIYYSQIVNDFQKGDIAEGYSVSREKKESFPLTVTSAQKNPTAFYLCASSTTGGVGEQYFGPGTRLTVT.

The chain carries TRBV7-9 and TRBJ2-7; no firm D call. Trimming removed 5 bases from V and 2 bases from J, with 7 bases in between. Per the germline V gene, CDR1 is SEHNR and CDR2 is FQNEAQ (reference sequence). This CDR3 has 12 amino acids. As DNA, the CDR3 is TGTGCCAGCAGCCGGATGACCTACGAGCAGTACTTC. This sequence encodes CASSRMTYEQYF.

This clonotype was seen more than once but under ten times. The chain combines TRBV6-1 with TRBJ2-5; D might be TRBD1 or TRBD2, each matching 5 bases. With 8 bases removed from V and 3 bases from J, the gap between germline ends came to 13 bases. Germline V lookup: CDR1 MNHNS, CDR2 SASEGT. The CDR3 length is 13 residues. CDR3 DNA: TGTGCCAGCCGTATCGGGACCGAAGAGACCCAGTACTTC. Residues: CASRIGTEETQYF.

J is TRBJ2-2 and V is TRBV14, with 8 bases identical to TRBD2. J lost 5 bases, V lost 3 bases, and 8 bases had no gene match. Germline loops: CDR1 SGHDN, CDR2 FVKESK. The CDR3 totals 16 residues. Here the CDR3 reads CASSHSTGGLTGELFF. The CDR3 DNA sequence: TGTGCCAGCAGCCACAGTACGGGGGGGCTGACCGGGGAGCTGTTTTTT.

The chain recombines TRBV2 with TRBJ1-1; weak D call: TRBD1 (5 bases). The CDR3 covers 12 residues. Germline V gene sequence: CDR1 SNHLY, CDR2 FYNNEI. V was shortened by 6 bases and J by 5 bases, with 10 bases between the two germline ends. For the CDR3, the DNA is TGTGCCAGCAGCCCACAGGTTACTGAAGCTTTCTTT. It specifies CASSPQVTEAFF.

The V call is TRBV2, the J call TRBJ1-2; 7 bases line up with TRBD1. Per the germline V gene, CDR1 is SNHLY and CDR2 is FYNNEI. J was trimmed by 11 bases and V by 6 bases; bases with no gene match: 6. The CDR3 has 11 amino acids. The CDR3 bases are TGTGCCAGCAGGGTACAGGGGATTTACACCTTC. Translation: CASRVQGIYTF.

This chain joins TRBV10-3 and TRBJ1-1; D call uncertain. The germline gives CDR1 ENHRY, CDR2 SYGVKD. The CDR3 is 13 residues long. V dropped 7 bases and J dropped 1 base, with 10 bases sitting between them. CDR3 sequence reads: CAITKTENTEAFF. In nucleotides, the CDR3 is TGTGCCATCACCAAGACGGAGAACACTGAAGCTTTCTTT.

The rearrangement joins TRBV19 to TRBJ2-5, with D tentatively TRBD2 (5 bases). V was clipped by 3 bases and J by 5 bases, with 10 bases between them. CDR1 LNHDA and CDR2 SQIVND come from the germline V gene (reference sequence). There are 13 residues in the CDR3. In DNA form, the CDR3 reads TGTGCCAGTAGTATTGTGACGGGGGAGACCCAGTACTTC. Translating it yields CASSIVTGETQYF.

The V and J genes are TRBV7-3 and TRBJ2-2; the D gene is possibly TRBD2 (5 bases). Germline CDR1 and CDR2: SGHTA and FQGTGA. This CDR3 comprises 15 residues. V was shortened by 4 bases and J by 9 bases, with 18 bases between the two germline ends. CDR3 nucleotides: TGTGCCAGCAGCTCTTTAGCGTATCCCCCTCGGGAGCTGTTTTTT. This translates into CASSSLAYPPRELFF.

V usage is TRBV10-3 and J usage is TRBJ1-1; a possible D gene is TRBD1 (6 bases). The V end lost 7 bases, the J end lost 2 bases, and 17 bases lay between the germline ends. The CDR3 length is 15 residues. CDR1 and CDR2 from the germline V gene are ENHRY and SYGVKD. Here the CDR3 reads CAITQGPLGNTEAFF. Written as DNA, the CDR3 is TGTGCCATCACGCAGGGGCCACTCGGAAACACTGAAGCTTTCTTT.

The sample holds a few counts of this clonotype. The CDR3, as DNA: TGTGCCAGCACCGAACCCGACAGTGTCAATCAGCCCCAGCATTTT. Protein: CASTEPDSVNQPQHF. The chain couples TRBV6-1 to TRBJ1-5; a possible D gene is TRBD1 (5 bases). This CDR3 has 15 residues. The germline gives CDR1 MNHNS, CDR2 SASEGT. V was pared by 7 bases and J by 3 bases, with 16 bases between.

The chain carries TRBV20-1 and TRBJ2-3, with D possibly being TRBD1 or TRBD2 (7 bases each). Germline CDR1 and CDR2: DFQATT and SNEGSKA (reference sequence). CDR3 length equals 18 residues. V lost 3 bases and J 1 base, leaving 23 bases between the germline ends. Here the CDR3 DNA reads TGCAGTGCTAGTCCCGGGGGGAGACAGGGTGGGGGCACAGATACGCAGTATTTT. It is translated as CSASPGGRQGGGTDTQYF.

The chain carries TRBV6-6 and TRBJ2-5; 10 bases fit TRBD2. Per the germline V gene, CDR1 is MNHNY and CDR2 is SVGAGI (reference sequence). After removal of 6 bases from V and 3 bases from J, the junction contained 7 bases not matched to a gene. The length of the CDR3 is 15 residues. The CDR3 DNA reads TGTGCCAGCAGACCGGACCTAGCGGGGGAAGAGACCCAGTACTTC. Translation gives CASRPDLAGEETQYF.

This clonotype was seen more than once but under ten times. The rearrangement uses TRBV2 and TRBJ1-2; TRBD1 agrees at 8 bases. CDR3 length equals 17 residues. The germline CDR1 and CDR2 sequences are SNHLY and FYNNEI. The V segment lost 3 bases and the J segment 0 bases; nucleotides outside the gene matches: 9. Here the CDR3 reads CASSERTGSVSNYGYTF. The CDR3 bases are TGTGCCAGCAGTGAGAGGACAGGGTCGGTTTCTAACTATGGCTACACCTTC.

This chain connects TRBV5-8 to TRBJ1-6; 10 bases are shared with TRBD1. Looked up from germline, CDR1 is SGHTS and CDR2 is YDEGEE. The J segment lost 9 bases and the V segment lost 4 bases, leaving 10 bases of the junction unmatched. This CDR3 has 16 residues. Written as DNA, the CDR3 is TGTGCCAGCAGCCTCAGCCGGGGACAGGGGAGTTCACCCCTCCACTTT. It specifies CASSLSRGQGSSPLHF.

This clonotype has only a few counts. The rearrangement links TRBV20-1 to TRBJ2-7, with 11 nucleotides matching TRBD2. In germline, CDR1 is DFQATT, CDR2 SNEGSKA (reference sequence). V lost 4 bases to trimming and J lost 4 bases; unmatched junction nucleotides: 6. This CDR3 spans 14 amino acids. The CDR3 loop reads CSAILAGGRYEQYF. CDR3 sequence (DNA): TGCAGTGCTATCCTAGCGGGAGGCCGTTACGAGCAGTACTTC.

The CDR3: CSARENTGELFF. The CDR3 DNA is TGCAGTGCTAGGGAGAACACCGGGGAGCTGTTTTTT. This chain joins TRBV20-1 and TRBJ2-2; D not certain. Trimming shortened V by 3 bases and J by 1 base, and 3 bases separated the two germline ends. The germline CDR1 and CDR2 sequences are DFQATT and SNEGSKA (reference sequence). This CDR3 comprises 12 residues.

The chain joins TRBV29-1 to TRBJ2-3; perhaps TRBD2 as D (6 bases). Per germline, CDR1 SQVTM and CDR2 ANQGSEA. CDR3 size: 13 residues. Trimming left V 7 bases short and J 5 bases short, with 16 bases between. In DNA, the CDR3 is TGCAGCGGAGATAGCGGAGGGGTAGATACGCAGTATTTT. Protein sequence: CSGDSGGVDTQYF.

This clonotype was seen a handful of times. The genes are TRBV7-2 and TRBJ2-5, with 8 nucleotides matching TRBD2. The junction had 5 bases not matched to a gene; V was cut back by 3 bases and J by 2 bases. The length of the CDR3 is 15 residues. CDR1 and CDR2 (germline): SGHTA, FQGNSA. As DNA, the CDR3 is TGTGCCAGCAGCTTCGGCGGGGGGAGACAAGAGACCCAGTACTTC. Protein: CASSFGGGRQETQYF.

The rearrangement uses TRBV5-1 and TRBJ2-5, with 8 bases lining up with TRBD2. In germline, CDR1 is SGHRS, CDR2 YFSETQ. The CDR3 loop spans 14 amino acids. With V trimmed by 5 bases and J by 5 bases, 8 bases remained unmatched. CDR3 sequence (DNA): TGCGCCAGCAGGCCCCCGGGGGGGGCTGAGACCCAGTACTTC. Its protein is CASRPPGGAETQYF. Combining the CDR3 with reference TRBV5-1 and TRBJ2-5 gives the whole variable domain KAGVTQTPRYLIKTRGQQVTLSCSPISGHRSVSWYQQTPGQGLQFLFEYFSETQRNKGNFPGRFSGRQFSNSRSEMNVSTLELGDSALYLCASRPPGGAETQYFGPGTRLLVL.

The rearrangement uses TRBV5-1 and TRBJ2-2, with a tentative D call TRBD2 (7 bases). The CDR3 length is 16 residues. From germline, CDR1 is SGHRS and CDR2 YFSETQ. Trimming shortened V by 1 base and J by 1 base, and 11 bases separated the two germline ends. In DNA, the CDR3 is TGCGCCAGCAGCTTGCTAGGGGGGGAGAACACCGGGGAGCTGTTTTTT. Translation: CASSLLGGENTGELFF.

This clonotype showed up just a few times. The CDR3 reads CASRTGSSGANVLTF. CDR3 nucleotide sequence: TGTGCCAGCCGAACAGGGAGCTCTGGGGCCAACGTCCTGACTTTC. The chain joins TRBV28 to TRBJ2-6; possible D gene TRBD1, 6 bases. CDR3 length equals 15 residues. Per germline, CDR1 MDHEN and CDR2 SYDVKM. V dropped 8 bases and J dropped 0 bases, with 11 bases sitting between them.

As DNA, the CDR3 is TGTGCCAGCAGCTTAGTAGGGACCCAGTACTTC. Amino acid sequence: CASSLVGTQYF. The V and J genes are TRBV7-2 and TRBJ2-5; D is ambiguous. The CDR3 runs to 11 residues. With 1 base removed from V and 7 bases from J, the gap between germline ends came to 4 bases. CDR1 SGHTA and CDR2 FQGNSA come from the germline V gene.

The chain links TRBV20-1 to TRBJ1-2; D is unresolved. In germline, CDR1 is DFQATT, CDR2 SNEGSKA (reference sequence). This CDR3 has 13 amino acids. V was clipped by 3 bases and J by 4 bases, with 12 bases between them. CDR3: CSASVGNGYGYTF. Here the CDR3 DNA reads TGCAGTGCTAGCGTGGGGAATGGCTATGGCTACACCTTC.

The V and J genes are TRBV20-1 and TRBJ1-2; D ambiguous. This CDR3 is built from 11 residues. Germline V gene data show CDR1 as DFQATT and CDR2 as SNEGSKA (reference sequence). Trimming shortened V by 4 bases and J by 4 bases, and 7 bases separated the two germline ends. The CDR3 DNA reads TGCAGTGCTATCGGATTCTATGGCTACACCTTC. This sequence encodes CSAIGFYGYTF.

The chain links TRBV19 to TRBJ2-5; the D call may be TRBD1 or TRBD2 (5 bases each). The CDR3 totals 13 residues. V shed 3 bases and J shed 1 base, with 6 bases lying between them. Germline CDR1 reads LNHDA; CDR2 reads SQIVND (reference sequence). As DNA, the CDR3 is TGTGCCAGTAGTATCGGGGCCCAAGAGACCCAGTACTTC. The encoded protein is CASSIGAQETQYF.

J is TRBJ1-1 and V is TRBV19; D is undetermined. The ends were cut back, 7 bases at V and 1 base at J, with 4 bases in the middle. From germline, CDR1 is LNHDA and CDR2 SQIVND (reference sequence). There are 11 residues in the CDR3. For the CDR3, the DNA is TGTGCCAGTATTACGAACACTGAAGCTTTCTTT. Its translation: CASITNTEAFF.

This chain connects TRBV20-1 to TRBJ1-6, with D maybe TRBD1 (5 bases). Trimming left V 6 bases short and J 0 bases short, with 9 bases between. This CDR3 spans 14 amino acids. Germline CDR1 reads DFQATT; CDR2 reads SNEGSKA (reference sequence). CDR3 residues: CSARQSSYNSPLHF. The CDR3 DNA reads TGCAGTGCCCGACAGAGCTCCTATAATTCACCCCTCCACTTT.